This T cell receptor beta chain was found in a study of cytomegalovirus exposure and HLA in healthy donors. Study as a whole: A later analysis reported the 100 to 150 validation repertoires used the same platform as the approximately 660 first-cohort repertoires. Study results and caveats: Per published reports, the classifier diagnosed cytomegalovirus status with high specificity and sensitivity.

Remarks on this clone: Its antigen is unknown.

The CDR3 contains 13 residues. V dropped 10 bases and J dropped 4; count of bases not matched to a gene: 7. Germline loops: CDR1 ENHRY, CDR2 SYGVKD. TCRdb's copy holds only in-frame clones and misses some; the assay was immunoSEQ multiplex PCR. The table lists a few hundred thousand clones, 90% of them singletons. The clonotype comes from a woman aged 18 to 35 in good health and CMV-seronegative. The chain joins TRBV10-3 to TRBJ2-3, with 8 bases lining up with TRBD1. The sample comprised PBMCs. In nucleotides, the CDR3 is TGTGCCACCGCCGGGACAGGACCAGATACGCAGTATTTT. Translated, it gives CATAGTGPDTQYF.